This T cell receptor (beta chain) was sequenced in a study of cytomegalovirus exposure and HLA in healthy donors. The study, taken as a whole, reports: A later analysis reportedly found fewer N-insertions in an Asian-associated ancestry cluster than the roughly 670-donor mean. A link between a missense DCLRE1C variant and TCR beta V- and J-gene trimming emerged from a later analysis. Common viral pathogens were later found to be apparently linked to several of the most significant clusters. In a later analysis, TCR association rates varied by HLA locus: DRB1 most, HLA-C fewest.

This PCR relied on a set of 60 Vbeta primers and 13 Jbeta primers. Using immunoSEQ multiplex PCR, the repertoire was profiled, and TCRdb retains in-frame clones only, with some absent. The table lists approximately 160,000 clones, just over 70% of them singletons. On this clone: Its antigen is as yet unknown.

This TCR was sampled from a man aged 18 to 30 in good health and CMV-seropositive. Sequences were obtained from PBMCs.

DNA for the CDR3: TGTGCCAGCCTTGGGGACAGGACAATTAACACTGAAGCTTTCTTT. This codes for CASLGDRTINTEAFF. The V and J genes are TRBV6-1 and TRBJ1-1; TRBD1 matches at 8 bases. This CDR3 has 15 amino acids. Germline CDR1 reads MNHNS; CDR2 reads SASEGT. J was trimmed by 2 bases and V by 8 bases; bases with no gene match: 10.